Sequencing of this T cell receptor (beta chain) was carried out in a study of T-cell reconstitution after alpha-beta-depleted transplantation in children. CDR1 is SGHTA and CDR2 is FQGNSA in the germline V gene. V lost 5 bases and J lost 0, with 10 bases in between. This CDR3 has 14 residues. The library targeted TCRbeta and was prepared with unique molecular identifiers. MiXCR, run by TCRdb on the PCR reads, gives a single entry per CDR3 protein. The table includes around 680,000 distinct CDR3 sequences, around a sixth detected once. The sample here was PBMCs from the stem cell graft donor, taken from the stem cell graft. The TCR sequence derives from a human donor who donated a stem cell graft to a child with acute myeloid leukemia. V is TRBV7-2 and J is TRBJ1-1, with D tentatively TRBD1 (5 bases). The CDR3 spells CASSPGGMNTEAFF. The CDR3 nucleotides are TGTGCCAGCAGCCCTGGGGGGATGAACACTGAAGCTTTCTTT.